Listed below are T cell receptor beta chains from one sample, sequenced in a study of blood T cells in healthy people across ages. MiXCR was run by TCRdb on the 5' RACE reads, yielding one entry per CDR3 protein. The table has approximately 800,000 distinct CDR3 sequences, 46% seen once. Sequenced input: blood. Receptors originate from a man at least 80 years old in good health. Both conserved end residues are part of each CDR3. Each record gives: clone size, D gene, J gene, V gene, CDR3 protein, CDR3 DNA. A D gene is named only where the DNA matches it firmly. Size is stated for part of the rows, as once, few or many counts, or as a class when the clone is expanded.

>.|.|TRBJ1-2|TRBV9
CASSPQVDENYGYTF
TGTGCCAGCAGCCCCCAGGTTGATGAGAACTATGGCTACACCTTC
>.|TRBD2|TRBJ2-7|TRBV7-9
CASSLGGMRAGVSYNEQYF
TGTGCCAGCAGCTTAGGGGGGATGAGGGCGGGAGTCTCCTACAATGAGCAGTACTTC
>.|.|TRBJ2-3|TRBV20-1
CSAREGNRATDTQYF
TGCAGTGCTAGAGAAGGTAACCGGGCGACGGATACGCAGTATTTT
>.|TRBD2|TRBJ2-5|TRBV29-1
CSVFLAGGGETQYF
TGCAGCGTTTTCCTAGCGGGGGGTGGGGAGACCCAGTACTTC
>few|.|TRBJ2-7|TRBV5-1
CASSLSGTAYNEQYF
TGCGCCAGCAGCTTGTCCGGGACGGCCTACAATGAGCAGTACTTC
>.|TRBD2|TRBJ2-2|TRBV20-1
CSAIREGHAGELFF
TGCAGTGCTATTCGGGAGGGTCACGCCGGGGAGCTGTTTTTT
>.|.|TRBJ2-1|TRBV4-3
CASSQVRPTGVGSSYNEQFF
TGCGCCAGCAGCCAAGTAAGACCCACCGGAGTTGGGTCATCCTACAATGAGCAGTTCTTC
>many|.|TRBJ2-7|TRBV29-1
CSVSADSYEQYF
TGCAGCGTCAGCGCGGATTCCTACGAGCAGTACTTC
>.|.|TRBJ1-1|TRBV5-1
CASSLVAEMNTEAFF
TGCGCCAGCAGCTTGGTAGCAGAGATGAACACTGAAGCTTTCTTT
>few|.|TRBJ1-2|TRBV4-2
CASSLNKGFGYTF
TGTGCCAGCAGCCTTAACAAGGGCTTTGGCTACACCTTC
>.|.|TRBJ2-3|TRBV20-1
CSAPSYRAYTQYF
TGCAGTGCTCCCTCTTACAGGGCCTATACGCAGTATTTT